Below are 26 T cell receptor beta chains sequenced from a single sample in a study of beta chain features in type 1 diabetes. Sequencing targeted expressed TCRB transcripts, as all isolated RNA had been reverse transcribed. Only in-frame clones appear in the TCRdb table, and some are missing; sequencing was by immunoSEQ multiplex PCR. The sample has over 500,000 clones; around a sixth are singletons. What was sequenced was naive CD4+ T cells from blood. Receptors were obtained from a man between 18 and 29 years old in good health.

This clone was counted between two and nine times. The chain is built from TRBV4-1 and TRBJ2-1; D gene unclear. There are 14 residues in the CDR3. Germline V gene data show CDR1 as MGHRA and CDR2 as YSYEKL. Trimming shortened V by 1 base and J by 7 bases, and 11 bases separated the two germline ends. The CDR3 loop is CASSQVGTLNEQFF. CDR3 DNA sequence: TGCGCCAGCAGCCAAGTTGGAACACTAAATGAGCAGTTCTTC.

CDR3 sequence reads: CASSLSSAYNEQFF. The CDR3 coding sequence is TGTGCCAGCAGCTTATCCTCGGCTTACAATGAGCAGTTCTTC. The chain links TRBV7-2 to TRBJ2-1; D unclear. Trimming left V 2 bases short and J 4 bases short, with 9 bases between. CDR3 size: 14 residues. Germline V gene sequence: CDR1 SGHTA, CDR2 FQGNSA.

This clone was seen a handful of times. Other nucleotide sequences in the sample specify the same CDR3. The J gene is TRBJ2-7, the V gene TRBV7-2; D uncertain. The CDR3 consists of 13 residues. Germline CDR1 and CDR2: SGHTA and FQGNSA. V was cut by 1 base and J by 3 bases, with 7 bases left in between. The CDR3: CASSLEQNYEQYF. The CDR3, as DNA: TGTGCCAGCAGCTTAGAACAGAACTACGAGCAGTACTTC.

The chain recombines TRBV9 with TRBJ1-3; no firm D call. This CDR3 comprises 16 residues. CDR1 and CDR2 from the germline V gene are SGDLS and YYNGEE. The germline V and J ends were trimmed by 3 bases and 2 bases, with 15 bases remaining between them. CDR3 DNA: TGTGCCAGCAGCGCCGACACTGCCCGGGCTGGAAACACCATATATTTT. Translating it yields CASSADTARAGNTIYF.

V gene TRBV5-4 combines with J gene TRBJ1-3; no reliable D call. The V end lost 5 bases, the J end lost 3 bases, and 9 bases lay between the germline ends. The CDR3 is 13 residues long. The V gene's germline CDR1 is SGHNT and CDR2 YYREEE (reference sequence). CDR3 loop: CASSYRDGNTIYF. CDR3 nucleotides: TGTGCCAGCAGTTACCGGGATGGAAACACCATATATTTT.

There are a few counts of this clone. The rearrangement uses TRBV7-2 and TRBJ2-6, with 7 bases identical to TRBD1. Trimming took 7 bases from V and 2 from J; bases not matched to a gene: 2. CDR1 is SGHTA and CDR2 is FQGNSA in the germline V gene. There are 14 residues in the CDR3. The CDR3 loop reads CASKQGAGANVLTF. CDR3 in DNA: TGTGCCAGCAAGCAGGGGGCTGGGGCCAACGTCCTGACTTTC.

This chain links TRBV6-5 with TRBJ2-7, with D unclear. Trimming removed 8 bases at V and 7 bases at J, with 6 bases between. The CDR3 sequence is 9 residues long. CDR1 and CDR2 (germline): MNHEY, SVGAGI. The CDR3 nucleotides read TGTGCCAGCGGCAGGGAGCAGTACTTC. The encoded protein is CASGREQYF.

This clone was counted a few times. Other DNA sequences of this sample code for an identical CDR3. V is TRBV15 and J is TRBJ1-5; D remains ambiguous. From germline, CDR1 is LNHNV and CDR2 YYDKDF (reference sequence). Deletions cut 3 bases from V and 3 bases from J, with 3 bases between. This CDR3 is built from 12 residues. CDR3 sequence reads: CATSRPNQPQHF. The CDR3 nucleotides read TGTGCCACCAGCAGGCCCAATCAGCCCCAGCATTTT.

This rearrangement joins TRBV7-9 to TRBJ1-2; 7 nucleotides align to TRBD1. The V gene's germline CDR1 is SEHNR and CDR2 FQNEAQ (reference sequence). The CDR3 is made up of 14 amino acids. Germline trimming cut 1 base from V and 4 bases from J; bases unmatched to any gene: 3. CDR3 amino acids: CASSLEGGGYGYTF. The CDR3 DNA follows: TGTGCCAGCAGCTTAGAAGGGGGCGGCTATGGCTACACCTTC.

The chain links TRBV7-2 to TRBJ1-1, with D perhaps matching TRBD1 (5 bases). The CDR3 is made up of 16 amino acids. In germline, CDR1 is SGHTA, CDR2 FQGNSA. Trimming took off 0 bases at V and 6 bases at J, with 17 bases between the two ends. In DNA, the CDR3 is TGTGCCAGCAGCTTAGCGATGGGGGGGACGTCCGCTGAAGCTTTCTTT. Protein product: CASSLAMGGTSAEAFF.

The chain recombines TRBV18 with TRBJ2-6; TRBD1 might be the D (5 bases). Per germline, CDR1 KGHSH and CDR2 LQKENI. Trimming left V 3 bases short and J 0 bases short, with 12 bases between. The CDR3 consists of 17 residues. The CDR3 region is CASSPLSTASGANVLTF. CDR3 coding DNA: TGTGCCAGCTCACCCTTATCGACAGCCTCTGGGGCCAACGTCCTGACTTTC.

This clone was observed a few times. The chain recombines TRBV4-2 with TRBJ2-7; D perhaps matches TRBD1 (6 bases). Germline V CDR1 and CDR2: LGHNA, YNFKEQ. The CDR3 consists of 14 residues. Trimming stripped 1 base from V and 2 bases from J, with 9 bases between. The CDR3 coding sequence is TGTGCCAGCAGCCAAGCGGACAGAGCCTACGAGCAGTACTTC. It codes for CASSQADRAYEQYF.

The chain recombines TRBV9 with TRBJ2-1; 13 bases map to TRBD2. CDR3 length equals 17 residues. V was clipped by 3 bases and J by 7 bases; unmatched bases: 10. CDR1 is SGDLS and CDR2 is YYNGEE in the germline V gene. The CDR3 protein is CASSAIWTSGRGNEQFF. The CDR3 DNA is TGTGCCAGCAGCGCTATATGGACTAGCGGGAGAGGGAATGAGCAGTTCTTC.

The V gene is TRBV7-9, the J gene TRBJ1-4; D gene uncertain. Germline V gene lookup returns CDR1 SEHNR and CDR2 FQNEAQ (reference sequence). Trimming pared 7 bases from V and 3 bases from J, leaving 12 bases between. CDR3 size: 14 residues. Here the CDR3 reads CASILAGANEKLFF. DNA of the CDR3: TGTGCCAGCATCCTTGCCGGGGCTAATGAAAAACTGTTTTTT.

This clone was counted a few times. The chain employs TRBV7-3 and TRBJ2-7; D not resolved. Germline CDR1 and CDR2: SGHTA and FQGTGA. The V gene lost 3 bases and the J gene lost 6 bases, with 9 bases spanning the gap. The CDR3 totals 12 residues. CDR3 in amino acids: CASSFGWGEQYF. CDR3 sequence (DNA): TGTGCCAGCAGCTTTGGCTGGGGCGAGCAGTACTTC. The full variable domain, rest sourced from reference TRBV7-3 and TRBJ2-7, is GAGVSQTPSNKVTEKGKYVELRCDPISGHTALYWYRQSLGQGPEFLIYFQGTGAADDSGLPNDRFFAVRPEGSVSTLKIQRTERGDSAVYLCASSFGWGEQYFGPGTRLTVT.

J is TRBJ1-1 and V is TRBV7-2; no clear D gene. This CDR3 region has 13 residues. The V gene lost 5 bases and the J gene lost 4 bases, with 11 bases spanning the gap. Germline V gene sequence: CDR1 SGHTA, CDR2 FQGNSA. As DNA, the CDR3 is TGTGCCAGCAGCCCCGCAGGAGGCACTGAAGCTTTCTTT. Translated, it gives CASSPAGGTEAFF.

The chain is built from TRBV11-2 and TRBJ2-1; D gene uncertain. The germline V gene encodes CDR1 SGHAT and CDR2 FQNNGV. The CDR3 runs to 13 residues. Trimming took off 2 bases at V and 6 bases at J, with 8 bases between the two ends. For the CDR3, the DNA is TGTGCCAGCAGCTTATCCTGGACCAATGAGCAGTTCTTC. This codes for CASSLSWTNEQFF.

This clone was observed a handful of times. The V call is TRBV7-9, the J call TRBJ2-5; D is undetermined. V was pared by 2 bases and J by 2 bases, with 12 bases between. The length of the CDR3 is 15 residues. The V gene's germline CDR1 is SEHNR and CDR2 FQNEAQ (reference sequence). In DNA form, the CDR3 reads TGTGCCAGCAGCTTAAGGGAAGTGCTTCAAGAGACCCAGTACTTC. Amino acid sequence: CASSLREVLQETQYF.

The chain recombines TRBV7-9 with TRBJ1-2, with D tentatively TRBD1 (5 bases). The CDR3 has 15 residues. From germline, CDR1 is SEHNR and CDR2 FQNEAQ (reference sequence). Trimming stripped 5 bases from V and 4 bases from J, with 17 bases between. Here the CDR3 DNA reads TGTGCCAGCAGCCCTCCCCCGGGGCGCGCCTATGGCTACACCTTC. Amino acids: CASSPPPGRAYGYTF.

The chain couples TRBV5-1 to TRBJ1-1, with D perhaps matching TRBD1 (5 bases). The CDR3 totals 16 residues. V was trimmed by 0 bases and J by 0 bases, leaving 12 bases between them. CDR1 and CDR2 (germline): SGHRS, YFSETQ. The CDR3 is CASSLAPGLLNTEAFF. The CDR3 DNA is TGCGCCAGCAGCTTGGCCCCGGGACTCCTGAACACTGAAGCTTTCTTT.

This clone was found once. This sequence joins TRBV5-1 and TRBJ2-3, with 12 positions matching TRBD1. This CDR3 has 17 residues. CDR1 is SGHRS, CDR2 YFSETQ, per germline. The junction had 8 bases not matched to a gene; V was cut back by 0 bases and J by 6 bases. The DNA for the CDR3 is TGCGCCAGCAGCTTGGGGATCCGGGACAGGGGGCCCGATACGCAGTATTTT. Residues: CASSLGIRDRGPDTQYF.

V is TRBV7-9 and J is TRBJ2-7; D remains ambiguous. The CDR3 loop spans 15 amino acids. V lost 5 bases, J lost 2 bases, and 16 bases lay in between. Germline assignment: CDR1 SEHNR and CDR2 FQNEAQ (reference sequence). The CDR3 DNA sequence: TGTGCCAGCAGCGCCACGCTCGGCAGGACCTACGAGCAGTACTTC. Amino acid sequence: CASSATLGRTYEQYF.

CDR3 residues: CASSLTPQGRNEKLFF. The DNA of the CDR3 is TGTGCCAGCAGCCTTACCCCACAGGGGAGAAATGAAAAACTGTTTTTT. V usage is TRBV9 and J usage is TRBJ1-4, with 7 bases lining up with TRBD1. Unmatched junction bases numbered 11, after V lost 4 bases and J lost 5 bases. This CDR3 has 16 residues. Germline CDR1 reads SGDLS; CDR2 reads YYNGEE.

This clone was seen only a few times. The chain couples TRBV5-1 to TRBJ2-1; TRBD1 matches at 8 bases. Germline V gene lookup returns CDR1 SGHRS and CDR2 YFSETQ. The CDR3 loop spans 15 amino acids. The trim removed 4 bases at V and 2 bases at J, leaving 5 bases unmatched. This chain's CDR3 is CASSSGTGAYNEQFF. The DNA of the CDR3 is TGCGCCAGCAGCAGTGGGACAGGCGCCTACAATGAGCAGTTCTTC.

This clone was recorded a few times. The chain recombines TRBV7-2 with TRBJ2-7; D may correspond to TRBD1 or TRBD2 (5 bases each). The CDR3 length is 15 residues. V lost 5 bases, J lost 2 bases, and 16 bases lay in between. The V gene's germline CDR1 is SGHTA and CDR2 FQGNSA. This CDR3 is CASSPGTAPTYEQYF. The CDR3 region has the DNA TGTGCCAGCAGCCCCGGGACCGCCCCGACCTACGAGCAGTACTTC.

This clone has only a few counts. The sample holds other DNA sequences that translate to the same CDR3. The rearrangement uses TRBV5-1 and TRBJ2-7, with 9 bases aligning to TRBD1. The CDR3 runs 15 residues. Trimming cost V 2 bases and J 2 bases; bases outside gene matches: 5. The germline V gene has CDR1 SGHRS and CDR2 YFSETQ. The CDR3 DNA follows: TGCGCCAGCAGCTTCCGGGGACAGGGTCCCTACGAGCAGTACTTC. This sequence encodes CASSFRGQGPYEQYF.